This entry lists 15 T cell receptor beta chains sequenced from one sample in a study of blood T cell repertoires in COVID-19. Using immunoSEQ multiplex PCR, the repertoire was profiled, and TCRdb retains in-frame clones only, with some absent. The table has roughly 41,000 clones, roughly 91% seen once. Source material: peripheral blood. The receptors originated from a human donor in a cohort sampled during active COVID-19.

This chain connects TRBV6-5 to TRBJ1-2, with a tentative D call TRBD1 (5 bases). Trimming removed 7 bases from V and 5 bases from J, with 14 bases in between. Germline CDR1 is MNHEY and CDR2 is SVGAGI. CDR3 size: 13 residues. This CDR3 is CASNGGEGYGYTF. The DNA for the CDR3 is TGTGCCAGCAATGGGGGGGAGGGGTATGGCTACACCTTC.

This clone was seen once. This chain uses TRBV5-8 with TRBJ1-1; D is possibly TRBD1 (5 bases). V was clipped by 3 bases and J by 8 bases, with 14 bases between them. This CDR3 has 13 residues. Germline V gene lookup returns CDR1 SGHTS and CDR2 YDEGEE. CDR3 DNA: TGTGCCAGCAGCTCGACAGTCCTTTTCGAAGCTTTCTTT. It is translated as CASSSTVLFEAFF.

CDR3 DNA: TGTGCCAGCAGACAGGGCTATGGCTACACCTTC. Translation: CASRQGYGYTF. V and J are TRBV2 and TRBJ1-2, with a tentative D call TRBD1 (6 bases). The CDR3 covers 11 residues. From germline, CDR1 is SNHLY and CDR2 FYNNEI. Trimming cost V 6 bases and J 4 bases, with 6 bases left between them.

The chain recombines TRBV9 with TRBJ1-1; D is perhaps TRBD1 (6 bases). The CDR3 has 16 residues. The V end was cut by 2 bases, the J end by 0 bases, with 14 bases between. Germline values: CDR1 SGDLS, CDR2 YYNGEE. CDR3 nucleotides: TGTGCCAGCAGCGTTAGTACAGGGACAATGAACACTGAAGCTTTCTTT. It specifies CASSVSTGTMNTEAFF.

The V call is TRBV24-1, the J call TRBJ2-1; 7 nucleotides agree with TRBD2. The CDR3 is 15 amino acids. Germline V lookup: CDR1 KGHDR, CDR2 SFDVKD. The ends lost 3 bases at V and 0 bases at J; junction bases unmatched: 1. CDR3 amino acids: CATSDRTSSYNEQFF. DNA of the CDR3: TGTGCCACCAGTGATCGGACTAGCTCCTACAATGAGCAGTTCTTC.

The V and J genes are TRBV15 and TRBJ2-1; 7 nucleotides align to TRBD2. The trim removed 8 bases at V and 9 bases at J, leaving 10 bases unmatched. Germline-derived CDR1 and CDR2 are LNHNV and YYDKDF (reference sequence). This CDR3 is built from 13 residues. In DNA form, the CDR3 reads TGTGCCACCGAGTTGGGAGGGGTAGCTGAGCAGTTCTTC. Protein sequence: CATELGGVAEQFF.

This rearrangement joins TRBV28 to TRBJ1-5, with 10 nucleotides matching TRBD1. The CDR3 has 17 residues. V lost 8 bases and J lost 3; bases outside the gene matches: 13. The germline CDR1 and CDR2 sequences are MDHEN and SYDVKM. DNA of the CDR3: TGTGCCAGCCAGGGAGGTTCGGGACAGGGGACCAATCAGCCCCAGCATTTT. Residues: CASQGGSGQGTNQPQHF.

The chain combines TRBV2 with TRBJ2-7; tentatively, D is TRBD2 (5 bases). Germline CDR1 and CDR2: SNHLY and FYNNEI. The CDR3 length is 10 residues. The V and J ends lost 6 bases and 6 bases respectively, with 6 bases between them. The CDR3 DNA follows: TGTGCCAGCAGGAGGGCCGAGCAGTACTTC. Translated, it gives CASRRAEQYF.

V is TRBV28 and J is TRBJ1-2, with D unresolved. Germline CDR1 and CDR2: MDHEN and SYDVKM. V was shortened by 8 bases and J by 5 bases, with 3 bases between the two germline ends. This CDR3 is built from 9 residues. CDR3 sequence (DNA): TGTGCCAGCCCTTATGGCTACACCTTC. Translation gives CASPYGYTF.

The V call is TRBV6-5, the J call TRBJ2-7; 14 bases are a match to TRBD2. J lost 7 bases, V lost 10 bases, and 9 bases had no gene match. This CDR3 has 14 amino acids. Germline V gene sequence: CDR1 MNHEY, CDR2 SVGAGI. This CDR3 reads CATQGTSGSREQYF. DNA for the CDR3: TGTGCCACCCAAGGGACTAGCGGGAGTAGGGAGCAGTACTTC.

The chain has TRBV6-2 or TRBV6-3 and TRBJ2-5; TRBD2 matches 7 bases. V gave up 2 bases and J gave up 4 bases; unmatched junction bases: 16. The germline V gene has CDR1 MNHEY and CDR2 SVGEGT. This CDR3 has 18 residues. CDR3 in DNA: TGTGCCAGCAGTTACGACGGATATCTGGCGGGAGTCGGAGAGACCCAGTACTTC. Residues: CASSYDGYLAGVGETQYF.

The CDR3 loop reads CASSDFGGSGNTEAFF. As DNA, the CDR3 is TGCGCCAGCAGTGACTTCGGGGGGTCGGGGAACACTGAAGCTTTCTTT. The chain links TRBV10-2 to TRBJ1-1, with D possibly matching TRBD1 (5 bases). This CDR3 region has 16 residues. CDR1 is WSHSY, CDR2 SAAADI, per germline. V was pared by 3 bases and J by 1 base, with 15 bases between.

V is TRBV30 and J is TRBJ2-1; possible D gene TRBD2, 5 bases. Germline lookup yields CDR1 GTSNPN and CDR2 SVGIG (reference sequence). The CDR3 runs to 13 residues. The germline V and J ends were trimmed by 0 bases and 3 bases, with 6 bases remaining between them. The CDR3: CAWSVGLYNEQFF. The CDR3 DNA follows: TGTGCCTGGAGTGTAGGACTCTACAATGAGCAGTTCTTC.

J is TRBJ2-7 and V is TRBV15, with D possibly being TRBD1 (6 bases). V was trimmed by 5 bases and J by 6 bases, leaving 20 bases between them. The CDR3 is 15 amino acids. Per the germline V gene, CDR1 is LNHNV and CDR2 is YYDKDF (reference sequence). This chain's CDR3 is CATSGYRVGWLEQYF. In DNA, the CDR3 is TGTGCCACCAGCGGTTACAGGGTGGGTTGGCTCGAGCAGTACTTC.

This clone turned up a few times. The V gene is TRBV19, the J gene TRBJ2-2, with D possibly being TRBD2 (6 bases). The CDR3 consists of 14 residues. Trimming removed 6 bases at V and 4 bases at J, with 12 bases between. Per the germline V gene, CDR1 is LNHDA and CDR2 is SQIVND (reference sequence). DNA for the CDR3: TGTGCCAGTAGAAGCAGGACTACCACCGGGGAGCTGTTTTTT. Translation gives CASRSRTTTGELFF. The whole variable domain, filled in from reference TRBV19 and TRBJ2-2, reads DGGITQSPKYLFRKEGQNVTLSCEQNLNHDAMYWYRQDPGQGLRLIYYSQIVNDFQKGDIAEGYSVSREKKESFPLTVTSAQKNPTAFYLCASRSRTTTGELFFGEGSRLTVL.